The 24 T cell receptor beta chains below all came from one sample that was sequenced in a study of T cell repertoires in cytomegalovirus infection. Each CDR3 protein is one row after TCRdb ran MiXCR on the reads. In the table there are 290,000 or so distinct CDR3 sequences, roughly a tenth of which are singletons. The specimen sequenced was PBMCs. The receptor source for this set is a human donor in good health (CMV status not recorded). Some clones in this sample may be carry-over from other donors' samples.

This clonotype was counted at least ten times. This chain links TRBV12-3 or TRBV12-4 with TRBJ2-1; tentative D call: TRBD2 (5 bases). CDR3 length: 16 amino acids. Trimming stripped 6 bases from V and 0 bases from J, with 15 bases between. For the CDR3, the DNA is TGTGCCAGCAGACCCGGCGGTGGGAGCTCCTACAATGAGCAGTTCTTC. It is translated as CASRPGGGSSYNEQFF.

This clonotype was detected only a few times. V and J are TRBV18 and TRBJ2-3, with TRBD2 matching over 8 bases. V trimming: 0 bases; J trimming: 2 bases; junction bases outside the gene matches: 7. This CDR3 has 17 amino acids. Germline CDR1 and CDR2: KGHSH and LQKENI. Here the CDR3 reads CASSPPRIAGSTDTQYF. As DNA, the CDR3 is TGTGCCAGCTCACCACCGCGGATAGCGGGGTCCACAGATACGCAGTATTTT.

This clonotype occurred many times. The V gene is TRBV7-9, the J gene TRBJ2-1, with 7 nucleotides matching TRBD2. Trimming removed 10 bases from V and 6 bases from J; junction bases left unmatched: 6. Looked up from germline, CDR1 is SEHNR and CDR2 is FQNEAQ (reference sequence). This CDR3 is 12 amino acids long. The CDR3 nucleotides are TGTGCCATCTCGGCGGGGGTCAATGAGCAGTTCTTC. Its protein is CAISAGVNEQFF. Together with reference TRBV7-9 and TRBJ2-1, the CDR3 gives the full variable domain: DTGVSQNPRHKITKRGQNVTFRCDPISEHNRLYWYRQTLGQGPEFLTYFQNEAQLEKSRLLSDRFSAERPKGSFSTLEIQRTEQGDSAMYLCAISAGVNEQFFGPGTRLTVL.

This clonotype was seen ten or more times. The J gene is TRBJ2-2, the V gene TRBV7-9; D is uncertain. V was clipped by 10 bases and J by 4 bases, with 13 bases between them. This CDR3 contains 13 residues. Germline V gives CDR1 SEHNR, CDR2 FQNEAQ (reference sequence). The DNA of the CDR3 is TGTGCCACCGATCGTGACTCCACCGGGGAGCTGTTTTTT. Protein sequence: CATDRDSTGELFF.

The chain has TRBV6-5 and TRBJ2-1; 7 bases line up with TRBD1. The V and J ends lost 6 bases and 0 bases, in that order; junction bases with no gene match: 2. The CDR3 consists of 14 residues. CDR1 is MNHEY, CDR2 SVGAGI, per germline. CDR3 in amino acids: CASRAGGSYNEQFF. In DNA, the CDR3 is TGTGCCAGCAGAGCAGGGGGCTCCTACAATGAGCAGTTCTTC.

The chain is built from TRBV20-1 and TRBJ1-5, with D possibly being TRBD1 (5 bases). In germline, CDR1 is DFQATT, CDR2 SNEGSKA (reference sequence). Trimming cost V 2 bases and J 6 bases, with 14 bases left between them. The length of the CDR3 is 14 residues. The CDR3 DNA reads as TGCAGTGCTAGAACAACGCAGGGTTTTCAGCCCCAGCATTTT. Translated, it gives CSARTTQGFQPQHF.

This clonotype was seen a few times. CDR3 sequence reads: CASRKQANWNTGELFF. DNA for the CDR3: TGTGCCAGTAGAAAACAGGCGAACTGGAACACCGGGGAGCTGTTTTTT. The chain carries TRBV19 and TRBJ2-2, with D perhaps matching TRBD1 (5 bases). The CDR3 is 16 amino acids. V lost 6 bases, J lost 1 base, and 15 bases lay in between. Germline V gives CDR1 LNHDA, CDR2 SQIVND (reference sequence).

This clonotype occurred many times. This sequence joins TRBV7-3 and TRBJ1-1; no definite D call. CDR1 is SGHTA and CDR2 is FQGTGA in the germline V gene. V was shortened by 6 bases and J by 0 bases, with 8 bases between the two germline ends. The CDR3 has 13 amino acids. CDR3: CASSPSVNTEAFF. In DNA, the CDR3 is TGTGCCAGCAGTCCCTCGGTGAACACTGAAGCTTTCTTT. Using reference TRBV7-3 and TRBJ1-1 for the parts outside the CDR3, the full variable domain is GAGVSQTPSNKVTEKGKYVELRCDPISGHTALYWYRQSLGQGPEFLIYFQGTGAADDSGLPNDRFFAVRPEGSVSTLKIQRTERGDSAVYLCASSPSVNTEAFFGQGTRLTVV.

This clonotype was seen a few times. The chain is built from TRBV19 and TRBJ2-5; either TRBD1 or TRBD2 may supply D (5 bases each). The CDR3 has 15 residues. Trimming removed 1 base at V and 10 bases at J, with 19 bases between. From germline, CDR1 is LNHDA and CDR2 SQIVND (reference sequence). The CDR3 nucleotides read TGTGCCAGTAGTATAGCGAGCGGTCGAGGGGTAGACCAGTACTTC. Its protein product is CASSIASGRGVDQYF.

The sample holds a few counts of this clonotype. This sequence joins TRBV5-1 and TRBJ2-5, with 9 bases fitting TRBD1. Per germline, CDR1 SGHRS and CDR2 YFSETQ. V dropped 3 bases and J dropped 4; count of bases not matched to a gene: 7. The CDR3 length is 15 residues. The CDR3: CASSSTPDRGETQYF. The CDR3, as DNA: TGCGCCAGCAGCTCAACACCGGACAGGGGAGAGACCCAGTACTTC.

This clonotype was seen ten or more times. The chain is built from TRBV20-1 and TRBJ1-4; a weak D match, TRBD1 (6 bases). The CDR3 runs 13 residues. Germline V gene lookup returns CDR1 DFQATT and CDR2 SNEGSKA (reference sequence). Trimming removed 6 bases at V and 7 bases at J, with 15 bases between. The CDR3 nucleotides are TGCAGTGCCGGGGCGGACAGTGGTGAAAAACTGTTTTTT. Encoded protein: CSAGADSGEKLFF.

This clonotype was found many times. The chain is built from TRBV28 and TRBJ2-2, with TRBD1 matching over 11 bases. CDR3 length: 20 amino acids. V lost 3 bases and J lost 6; bases outside the gene matches: 18. Per germline, CDR1 MDHEN and CDR2 SYDVKM. CDR3 sequence (DNA): TGTGCCAGCAGTTTCGGTGTTTTGTTTGGACAGGGGGCGAAGGCCGGGGAGCTGTTTTTT. Translating gives CASSFGVLFGQGAKAGELFF.

The rearrangement links TRBV20-1 to TRBJ2-1; 7 positions match TRBD2. This CDR3 spans 15 amino acids. With 0 bases clipped from V and 0 bases from J, the junction kept 2 bases outside the gene matches. Germline V gene sequence: CDR1 DFQATT, CDR2 SNEGSKA (reference sequence). The CDR3 is CSARERTSSYNEQFF. CDR3 nucleotide sequence: TGCAGTGCTAGAGAAAGGACTAGCTCCTACAATGAGCAGTTCTTC.

In this sample, this clonotype turned up many times. The rearrangement links TRBV29-1 to TRBJ2-3; D gene unclear. The CDR3 has 13 residues. CDR1 SQVTM and CDR2 ANQGSEA come from the germline V gene. Trimming took off 6 bases at V and 2 bases at J, with 12 bases between the two ends. The CDR3 region is CSVHRRLTDTQYF. In DNA, the CDR3 is TGCAGCGTACACAGAAGACTCACAGATACGCAGTATTTT.

This clonotype has ten or more counts. The J gene is TRBJ1-2, the V gene TRBV20-1; D might be TRBD1 (5 bases). The germline CDR1 and CDR2 sequences are DFQATT and SNEGSKA (reference sequence). The ends were cut back, 0 bases at V and 3 bases at J, with 11 bases in the middle. There are 14 residues in the CDR3. The CDR3 nucleotides are TGCAGTGCTAGAGATGCAGGGAGGGACTATGGCTACACCTTC. It yields the protein CSARDAGRDYGYTF.

This clonotype was counted many times. This chain links TRBV28 with TRBJ2-1; perhaps TRBD2 as D (7 bases). Looked up from germline, CDR1 is MDHEN and CDR2 is SYDVKM. V dropped 4 bases and J dropped 5 bases, with 15 bases sitting between them. The CDR3 extends over 15 amino acids. The CDR3 loop is CASSSGGRGNNEQFF. The CDR3 bases are TGTGCCAGCAGTTCGGGGGGCCGGGGAAACAATGAGCAGTTCTTC.

At least ten counts were recorded for this clonotype. The chain is built from TRBV20-1 and TRBJ1-5; 8 bases fit TRBD1. CDR3 length: 12 amino acids. Per germline, CDR1 DFQATT and CDR2 SNEGSKA (reference sequence). V shed 5 bases and J 6 bases; nucleotides not matched to a gene: 3. The CDR3 DNA reads as TGCAGTGCTTACACAGGGGGTCAGCCCCAGCATTTT. Protein sequence: CSAYTGGQPQHF.

There are many counts of this clonotype. V and J are TRBV6-4 and TRBJ1-1, with D uncertain. This CDR3 has 12 amino acids. Trimming stripped 6 bases from V and 14 bases from J, with 19 bases between. Germline V gene lookup returns CDR1 MRHNA and CDR2 SNTAGT. This CDR3 reads CASSNTGGFSFF. Written as DNA, the CDR3 is TGTGCCAGCAGCAATACTGGCGGTTTTTCATTCTTT.

This clonotype was seen more than once but under ten times. The chain carries TRBV5-1 and TRBJ2-5; D is possibly TRBD2 (6 bases). V lost 1 base to trimming and J lost 2 bases, with 12 bases between them. The germline CDR1 and CDR2 sequences are SGHRS and YFSETQ. The CDR3 sequence is 15 residues long. CDR3 nucleotides: TGCGCCAGCAGCTTGAATAGCGCGGGGCAAGAGACCCAGTACTTC. It specifies CASSLNSAGQETQYF.

This clonotype has a count of ten or more. The gene calls are TRBV6-5 and TRBJ2-7, with D possibly TRBD1 on 6 matching bases. The CDR3 is 13 amino acids. V lost 7 bases and J 2 bases, leaving 12 bases between the germline ends. Germline V CDR1 and CDR2: MNHEY, SVGAGI. CDR3 coding DNA: TGTGCCAGCAAGAGGACAGAGACCTACGAGCAGTACTTC. Translation gives CASKRTETYEQYF.

This clonotype was detected ten times or more. The chain joins TRBV4-2 to TRBJ2-2, with 9 bases aligning to TRBD2. V lost 4 bases, J lost 5 bases, and 14 bases stayed unmatched. From germline, CDR1 is LGHNA and CDR2 YNFKEQ. The CDR3 is 18 residues long. The CDR3 DNA reads as TGTGCCAGCAGCCTGGGCGGGGCAGCGGGGGGCCTTACCGGGGAGCTGTTTTTT. Encoded protein: CASSLGGAAGGLTGELFF.

There are a few counts of this clonotype. The rearrangement uses TRBV18 and TRBJ1-6; 9 bases are a match to TRBD1. CDR3 length: 14 residues. The J segment lost 9 bases and the V segment lost 1 base, leaving 1 base of the junction unmatched. The germline gives CDR1 KGHSH, CDR2 LQKENI. The CDR3 DNA sequence: TGTGCCAGCTCACCACGACAGGGGGGTTCACCCCTCCACTTT. Encoded protein: CASSPRQGGSPLHF.

This clonotype was detected a few times. This chain links TRBV2 with TRBJ1-5; D unresolved. This CDR3 has 15 amino acids. Trimming pared 6 bases from V and 0 bases from J, leaving 12 bases between. Germline-derived CDR1 and CDR2 are SNHLY and FYNNEI. For the CDR3, the DNA is TGTGCCAGCAGCGGAGGAGGGTCTAGCAATCAGCCCCAGCATTTT. The encoded protein is CASSGGGSSNQPQHF.

In regard to this clonotype: A much larger clone lies one base from this, so it may be a read error. Written as DNA, the CDR3 is TGTGACAGCAGCCCGAGCGGGGGCCCCACTAACTATGGCTACACCTTC. Protein product: CDSSPSGGPTNYGYTF. The chain recombines TRBV28 with TRBJ1-2, with D possibly being TRBD1 (6 bases). The CDR3 spans 16 residues. Germline V gene sequence: CDR1 MDHEN, CDR2 SYDVKM.